This TCR beta chain was captured by sequencing in a study of T cell repertoires in cytomegalovirus infection. About this clonotype itself: Its matching antigen is unknown.

TCRdb re-called the reads through MiXCR, storing one row per CDR3 protein. The sample holds more than 250,000 distinct CDR3 sequences, more than 20% seen once. This TCR was sampled from a human donor in good health (CMV status not recorded). Some clones in this sample may be carry-over from other donors' samples. Source: cultured PBMCs, taken from culture after CMV antigen stimulation.

As DNA, the CDR3 is TGCGCCAGCAGCCAAGTTGGCGGGCAGGGCTATGGCTACACCTTC. It yields the protein CASSQVGGQGYGYTF. This chain links TRBV4-1 with TRBJ1-2, with a weak D call TRBD1 (5 bases). The CDR3 is 15 residues long. CDR1 is MGHRA, CDR2 YSYEKL, per germline. V was pared by 1 base and J by 4 bases, with 13 bases between.